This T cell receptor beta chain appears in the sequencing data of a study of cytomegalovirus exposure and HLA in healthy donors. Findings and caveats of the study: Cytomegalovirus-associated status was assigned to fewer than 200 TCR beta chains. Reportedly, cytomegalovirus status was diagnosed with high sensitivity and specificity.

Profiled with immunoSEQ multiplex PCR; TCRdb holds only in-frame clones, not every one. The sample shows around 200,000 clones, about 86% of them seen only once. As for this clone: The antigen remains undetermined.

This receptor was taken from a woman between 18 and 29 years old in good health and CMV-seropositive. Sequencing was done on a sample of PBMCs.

Written as DNA, the CDR3 is TGTGCCAGCAGTCCTACGACAGGGGGCGACTATGGCTACACCTTC. Its translation: CASSPTTGGDYGYTF. The rearrangement uses TRBV7-2 and TRBJ1-2; 10 bases map to TRBD1. Germline-derived CDR1 and CDR2 are SGHTA and FQGNSA. This CDR3 has 15 residues. The J segment lost 3 bases and the V segment lost 6 bases, leaving 7 bases of the junction unmatched.